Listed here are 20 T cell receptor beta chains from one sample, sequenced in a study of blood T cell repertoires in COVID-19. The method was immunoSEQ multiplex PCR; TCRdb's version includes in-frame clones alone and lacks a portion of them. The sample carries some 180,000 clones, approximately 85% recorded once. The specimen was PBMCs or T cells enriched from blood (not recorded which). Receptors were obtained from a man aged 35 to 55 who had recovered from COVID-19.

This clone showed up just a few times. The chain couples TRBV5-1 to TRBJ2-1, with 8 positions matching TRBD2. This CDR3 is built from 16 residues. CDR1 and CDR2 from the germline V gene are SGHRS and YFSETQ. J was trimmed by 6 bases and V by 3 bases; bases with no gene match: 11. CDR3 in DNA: TGCGCCAGCAGCTCCCTTACGGGGGGGTCAAGCAATGAGCAGTTCTTC. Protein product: CASSSLTGGSSNEQFF.

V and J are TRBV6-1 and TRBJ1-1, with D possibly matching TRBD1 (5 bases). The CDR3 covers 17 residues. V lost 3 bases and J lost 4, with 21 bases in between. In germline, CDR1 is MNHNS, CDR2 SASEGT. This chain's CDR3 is CASSDVGAGRGSTEAFF. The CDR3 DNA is TGTGCCAGCAGTGACGTCGGAGCAGGACGGGGGAGCACTGAAGCTTTCTTT.

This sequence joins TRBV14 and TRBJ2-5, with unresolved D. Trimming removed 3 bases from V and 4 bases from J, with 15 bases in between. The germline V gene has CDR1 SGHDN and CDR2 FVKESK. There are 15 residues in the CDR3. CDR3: CASSHQTTPGETQYF. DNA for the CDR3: TGTGCCAGCAGCCACCAGACAACCCCCGGAGAGACCCAGTACTTC.

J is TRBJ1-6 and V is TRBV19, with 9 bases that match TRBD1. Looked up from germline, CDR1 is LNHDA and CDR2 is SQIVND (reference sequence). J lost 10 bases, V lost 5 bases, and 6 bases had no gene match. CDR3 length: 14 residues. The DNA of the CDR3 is TGTGCCAGTAGTCGGGACAGGGAGTACTCACCCCTCCACTTT. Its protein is CASSRDREYSPLHF.

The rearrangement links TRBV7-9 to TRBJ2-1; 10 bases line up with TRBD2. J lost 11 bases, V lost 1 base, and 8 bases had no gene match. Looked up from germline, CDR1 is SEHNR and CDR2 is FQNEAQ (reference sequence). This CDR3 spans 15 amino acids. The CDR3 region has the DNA TGTGCCAGCAGCTTAGAAGCGGGAGGGCCGAAACAGCAGTTCTTC. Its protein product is CASSLEAGGPKQQFF. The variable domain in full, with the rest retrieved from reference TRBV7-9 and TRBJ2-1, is DTGVSQNPRHKITKRGQNVTFRCDPISEHNRLYWYRQTLGQGPEFLTYFQNEAQLEKSRLLSDRFSAERPKGSFSTLEIQRTEQGDSAMYLCASSLEAGGPKQQFFGPGTRLTVL.

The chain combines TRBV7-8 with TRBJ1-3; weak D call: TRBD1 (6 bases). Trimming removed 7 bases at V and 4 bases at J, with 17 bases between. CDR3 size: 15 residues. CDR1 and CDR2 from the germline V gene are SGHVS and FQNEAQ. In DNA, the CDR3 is TGTGCCAGCACGAAAGGGGGGGGCGAAGGAAACACCATATATTTT. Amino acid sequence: CASTKGGGEGNTIYF. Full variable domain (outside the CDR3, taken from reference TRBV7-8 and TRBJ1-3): GAGVSQSPRYKVAKRGQDVALRCDPISGHVSLFWYQQALGQGPEFLTYFQNEAQLDKSGLPSDRFFAERPEGSVSTLKIQRTQQEDSAVYLCASTKGGGEGNTIYFGEGSWLTVV.

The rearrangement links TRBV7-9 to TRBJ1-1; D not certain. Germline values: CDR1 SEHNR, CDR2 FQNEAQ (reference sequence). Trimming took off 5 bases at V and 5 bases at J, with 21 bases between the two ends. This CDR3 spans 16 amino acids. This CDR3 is CASSPPSGGTGTEAFF. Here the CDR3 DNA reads TGTGCCAGCAGCCCCCCCTCTGGAGGAACGGGGACTGAAGCTTTCTTT. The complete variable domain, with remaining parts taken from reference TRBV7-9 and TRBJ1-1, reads DTGVSQNPRHKITKRGQNVTFRCDPISEHNRLYWYRQTLGQGPEFLTYFQNEAQLEKSRLLSDRFSAERPKGSFSTLEIQRTEQGDSAMYLCASSPPSGGTGTEAFFGQGTRLTVV.

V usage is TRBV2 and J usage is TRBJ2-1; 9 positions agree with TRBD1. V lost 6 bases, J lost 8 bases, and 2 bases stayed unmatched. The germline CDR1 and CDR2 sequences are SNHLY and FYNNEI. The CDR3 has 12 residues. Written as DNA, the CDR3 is TGTGCCAGCAGGGACAGGGGCCATGAGCAGTTCTTC. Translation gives CASRDRGHEQFF.

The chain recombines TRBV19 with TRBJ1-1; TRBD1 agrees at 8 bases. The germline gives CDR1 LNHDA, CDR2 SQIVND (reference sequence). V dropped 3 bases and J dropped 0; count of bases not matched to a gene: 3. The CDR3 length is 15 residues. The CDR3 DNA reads TGTGCCAGTAGTATGGGACAGGCTATGAACACTGAAGCTTTCTTT. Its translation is CASSMGQAMNTEAFF.

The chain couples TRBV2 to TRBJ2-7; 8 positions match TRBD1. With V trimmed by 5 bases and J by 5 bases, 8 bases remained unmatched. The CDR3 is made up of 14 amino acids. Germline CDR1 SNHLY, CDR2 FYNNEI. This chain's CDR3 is CASSFGTGFDEQYF. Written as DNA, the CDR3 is TGTGCCAGCAGTTTTGGGACAGGTTTTGACGAGCAGTACTTC.

This chain's CDR3 is CATTPPSPPENTGELFF. The CDR3 DNA reads TGTGCCACCACCCCTCCAAGTCCCCCAGAGAACACCGGGGAGCTGTTTTTT. The rearrangement joins TRBV24-1 to TRBJ2-2; D remains unclear. This CDR3 contains 17 residues. V lost 8 bases and J 1 base, leaving 19 bases between the germline ends. Germline lookup yields CDR1 KGHDR and CDR2 SFDVKD.

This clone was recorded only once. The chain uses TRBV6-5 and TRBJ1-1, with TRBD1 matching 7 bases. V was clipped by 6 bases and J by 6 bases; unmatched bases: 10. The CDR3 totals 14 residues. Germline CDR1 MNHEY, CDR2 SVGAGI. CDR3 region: CASRPRDRVPEAFF. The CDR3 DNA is TGTGCCAGCAGACCCCGGGACAGAGTACCTGAAGCTTTCTTT.

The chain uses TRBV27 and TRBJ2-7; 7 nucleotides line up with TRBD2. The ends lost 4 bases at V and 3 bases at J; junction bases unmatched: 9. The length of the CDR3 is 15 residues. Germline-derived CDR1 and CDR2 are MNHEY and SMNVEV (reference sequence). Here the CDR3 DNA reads TGTGCCAGCAGTTCCCTGTCCGGGAGGATCTACGAGCAGTACTTC. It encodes CASSSLSGRIYEQYF.

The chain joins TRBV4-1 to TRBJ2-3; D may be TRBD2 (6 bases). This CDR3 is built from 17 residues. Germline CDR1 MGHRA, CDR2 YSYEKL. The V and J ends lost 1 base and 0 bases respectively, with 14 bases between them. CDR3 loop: CASSQALGGTSTDTQYF. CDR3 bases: TGCGCCAGCAGCCAAGCATTAGGCGGGACGAGCACAGATACGCAGTATTTT.

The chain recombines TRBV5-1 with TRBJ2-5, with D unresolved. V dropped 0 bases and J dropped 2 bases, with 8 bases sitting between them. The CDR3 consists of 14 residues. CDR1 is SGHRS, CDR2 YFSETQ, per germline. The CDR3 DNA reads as TGCGCCAGCAGCTTGGAAATAGAACAAGAGACCCAGTACTTC. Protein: CASSLEIEQETQYF. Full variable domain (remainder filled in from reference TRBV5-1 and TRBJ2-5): KAGVTQTPRYLIKTRGQQVTLSCSPISGHRSVSWYQQTPGQGLQFLFEYFSETQRNKGNFPGRFSGRQFSNSRSEMNVSTLELGDSALYLCASSLEIEQETQYFGPGTRLLVL.

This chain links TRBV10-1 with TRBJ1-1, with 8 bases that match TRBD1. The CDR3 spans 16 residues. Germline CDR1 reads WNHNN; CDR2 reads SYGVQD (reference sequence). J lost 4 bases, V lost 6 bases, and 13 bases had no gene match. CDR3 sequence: CASSKHSGQASTEAFF. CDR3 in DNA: TGCGCCAGCAGCAAACATTCGGGACAGGCAAGCACTGAAGCTTTCTTT.

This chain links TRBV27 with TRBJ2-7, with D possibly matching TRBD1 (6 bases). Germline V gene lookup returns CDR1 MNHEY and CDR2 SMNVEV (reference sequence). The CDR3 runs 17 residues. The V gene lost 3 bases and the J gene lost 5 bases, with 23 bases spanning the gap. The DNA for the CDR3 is TGTGCCAGCAGTTTTATAGTGGTCGGGACACATGAGCACGAGCAGTACTTC. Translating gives CASSFIVVGTHEHEQYF.

This CDR3 is CASHPDSQETQYF. The DNA for the CDR3 is TGCGCCAGCCATCCGGACAGCCAAGAGACCCAGTACTTC. The V gene is TRBV5-1, the J gene TRBJ2-5, with a possible D match to TRBD1 (6 bases). This CDR3 region has 13 residues. CDR1 is SGHRS, CDR2 YFSETQ, per germline. Trimming removed 7 bases at V and 1 base at J, with 11 bases between.

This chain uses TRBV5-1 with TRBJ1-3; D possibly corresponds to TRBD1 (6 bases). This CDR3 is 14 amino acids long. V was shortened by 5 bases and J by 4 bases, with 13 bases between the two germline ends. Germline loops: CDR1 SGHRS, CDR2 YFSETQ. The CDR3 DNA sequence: TGCGCCAGCAGACTTTATGGACAGGGAAACACCATATATTTT. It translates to CASRLYGQGNTIYF.

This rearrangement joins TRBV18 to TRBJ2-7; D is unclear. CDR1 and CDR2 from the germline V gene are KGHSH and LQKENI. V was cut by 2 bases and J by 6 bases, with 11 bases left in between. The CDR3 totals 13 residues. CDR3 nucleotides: TGTGCCAGCTCACCAAACCTCCGCGGCGAGCAGTACTTC. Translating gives CASSPNLRGEQYF.